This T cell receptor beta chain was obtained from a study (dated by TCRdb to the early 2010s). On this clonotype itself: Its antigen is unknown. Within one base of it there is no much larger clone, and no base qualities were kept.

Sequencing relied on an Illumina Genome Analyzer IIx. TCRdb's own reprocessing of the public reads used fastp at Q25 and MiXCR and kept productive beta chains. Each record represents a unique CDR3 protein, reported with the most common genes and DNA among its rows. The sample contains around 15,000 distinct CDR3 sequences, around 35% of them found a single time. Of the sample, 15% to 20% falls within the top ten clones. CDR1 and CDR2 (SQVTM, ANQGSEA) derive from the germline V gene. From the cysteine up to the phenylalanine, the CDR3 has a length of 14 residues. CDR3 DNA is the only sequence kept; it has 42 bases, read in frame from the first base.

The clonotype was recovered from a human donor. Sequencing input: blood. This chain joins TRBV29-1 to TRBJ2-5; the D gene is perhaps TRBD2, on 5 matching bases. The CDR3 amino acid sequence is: CSSISGRHGGTQYF. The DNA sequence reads TGCAGTTCGATAAGCGGCCGCCATGGAGGGACCCAGTACTTC.